One sample yielded the 7 T cell receptor beta chains listed below, sequenced in a study of shared clonotypes between healthy human individuals. Data came from immunoSEQ multiplex PCR; TCRdb stores just in-frame clones and leaves some out. The repertoire holds about 1.5 million clones, with approximately 98% as singletons. The sequencing sample was made of naive CD4+ T cells sorted from blood. Subset in this sample: CD45RA+ positively selected. The receptors shown here come from a man aged 30 to 39 in good health.

The V call is TRBV5-5, the J call TRBJ1-4; 10 bases are a match to TRBD1. This CDR3 spans 17 amino acids. The germline gives CDR1 SGHKS, CDR2 YYEKEE (reference sequence). V shed 5 bases, J shed 7 bases, and the junction held 14 bases outside the gene matches. Written as DNA, the CDR3 is TGTGCCAGCAGTCAAGCAGACAGGGGGCGACAAACTGAAAAACTGTTTTTT. This translates into CASSQADRGRQTEKLFF.

This clone was recorded once. V and J are TRBV6-1 and TRBJ2-7; D is uncertain. V was trimmed by 6 bases and J by 6 bases, leaving 15 bases between them. This CDR3 contains 13 residues. Germline assignment: CDR1 MNHNS and CDR2 SASEGT. The CDR3 loop is CASRAPNSGEQYF. The CDR3, as DNA: TGTGCCAGCAGAGCGCCCAATTCAGGCGAGCAGTACTTC.

CDR3 nucleotides: TGTGCCAGCAGCCTAGGGGGGGGTACCAATCAGCCCCAGCATTTT. Protein product: CASSLGGGTNQPQHF. The gene calls are TRBV6-5 and TRBJ1-5, with D perhaps matching TRBD1 (6 bases). Trimming took 6 bases from V and 3 from J, leaving 15 bases between them. The germline V gene has CDR1 MNHEY and CDR2 SVGAGI. This CDR3 is built from 15 residues.

This clone has just one count. This rearrangement joins TRBV4-3 to TRBJ2-7, with D possibly called TRBD1 or TRBD2 (5 bases each). Germline values: CDR1 LGHNA, CDR2 YSLEER. This CDR3 is 13 amino acids long. V was shortened by 4 bases and J by 10 bases, with 17 bases between the two germline ends. The CDR3 DNA sequence: TGCGCCAGCAGCCTTCTCTCTGGGGGACCACAGTACTTC. Its protein product is CASSLLSGGPQYF.

On this clone itself: The same CDR3 is also encoded by other DNA sequences in this sample. The rearrangement uses TRBV5-1 and TRBJ1-1; D is uncertain. The CDR3 length is 14 residues. Germline V gene data show CDR1 as SGHRS and CDR2 as YFSETQ. V was shortened by 0 bases and J by 1 base, with 7 bases between the two germline ends. CDR3 sequence reads: CASSLVTENTEAFF. CDR3 bases: TGCGCCAGCAGCTTGGTAACAGAGAACACTGAAGCTTTCTTT.

V and J are TRBV18 and TRBJ2-5; D ambiguous. CDR3 length: 13 amino acids. Trimming removed 3 bases at V and 5 bases at J, with 10 bases between. The germline V gene encodes CDR1 KGHSH and CDR2 LQKENI. CDR3 bases: TGTGCCAGCTCACCTAGCTGGATGGAGACCCAGTACTTC. Translated, it gives CASSPSWMETQYF.

The chain has TRBV7-2 and TRBJ1-2; D gene unclear. Germline V gene lookup returns CDR1 SGHTA and CDR2 FQGNSA. Trimming shortened V by 0 bases and J by 5 bases, and 10 bases separated the two germline ends. This CDR3 is built from 14 residues. The CDR3 reads CASSLATDRYGYTF. The CDR3 bases are TGTGCCAGCAGCTTAGCCACAGACCGGTATGGCTACACCTTC.